The 12 T cell receptor beta chains below were found in one sample sequenced in a study of blood T cells in healthy people across ages. A second PCR of roughly 6 to 12 cycles used a sample-barcoded 5' primer and a J-beta primer mix. Each CDR3 protein gets one entry after TCRdb re-called the 5' RACE reads with MiXCR. Of over 950,000 distinct CDR3 sequences in the sample, around two fifths were seen once. Sequenced: blood. The receptors come from a man aged 18 to 35 in good health.

This clonotype was counted ten times or more. This chain joins TRBV7-8 and TRBJ2-5, with D maybe TRBD1 (6 bases). The CDR3 is 14 amino acids. V gave up 2 bases and J gave up 1 base, with 8 bases separating them. Germline V gene lookup returns CDR1 SGHVS and CDR2 FQNEAQ. CDR3 amino acids: CASSLTGTQETQYF. The CDR3, as DNA: TGTGCCAGCAGCTTAACAGGGACCCAAGAGACCCAGTACTTC.

In its sample, this clonotype was seen a few times. The genes are TRBV6-4 and TRBJ1-2; D not resolved. CDR1 MRHNA and CDR2 SNTAGT come from the germline V gene. V gave up 0 bases and J gave up 7 bases, with 9 bases separating them. The CDR3 length is 13 residues. CDR3 region: CASSDSITGGYTF. DNA of the CDR3: TGTGCCAGCAGTGACTCGATTACCGGTGGCTACACCTTC.

There are a few counts of this clonotype. V gene TRBV7-9 combines with J gene TRBJ2-1, with D possibly matching TRBD2 (6 bases). Germline CDR1 reads SEHNR; CDR2 reads FQNEAQ (reference sequence). V lost 5 bases and J 10 bases, leaving 12 bases between the germline ends. CDR3 length: 12 amino acids. CDR3 amino acids: CASSDGGLEQFF. In DNA form, the CDR3 reads TGTGCCAGCAGCGACGGGGGACTCGAGCAGTTCTTC.

This clonotype has just a few counts. This chain uses TRBV29-1 with TRBJ1-1; D gene unclear. Trimming pared 7 bases from V and 11 bases from J, leaving 14 bases between. Germline V CDR1 and CDR2: SQVTM, ANQGSEA. CDR3 length equals 10 residues. This chain's CDR3 is CSARYGAAFF. The DNA of the CDR3 is TGCAGCGCTCGCTATGGAGCGGCTTTCTTT.

The chain links TRBV24-1 to TRBJ2-1; D is ambiguous. In germline, CDR1 is KGHDR, CDR2 SFDVKD. This CDR3 contains 13 residues. The V end was cut by 1 base, the J end by 12 bases, with 12 bases between. CDR3 protein: CATSDFFGRGQFF. The CDR3 DNA reads as TGTGCCACCAGTGATTTTTTCGGTAGAGGGCAGTTCTTC.

The chain has TRBV15 and TRBJ2-1, with D uncertain. The V and J ends lost 0 bases and 3 bases respectively, with 6 bases between them. The length of the CDR3 is 14 residues. Germline CDR1 reads LNHNV; CDR2 reads YYDKDF (reference sequence). CDR3 coding DNA: TGTGCCACCAGCAGAGATCCGGACTACAATGAGCAGTTCTTC. Amino acid sequence: CATSRDPDYNEQFF.

This clonotype was seen a few times. The CDR3: CSGRGGYSYEQYF. Here the CDR3 DNA reads TGCAGTGGAAGGGGAGGGTACTCCTACGAGCAGTACTTC. This sequence joins TRBV20-1 and TRBJ2-7, with 7 bases fitting TRBD2. V shed 7 bases, J shed 0 bases, and the junction held 6 bases outside the gene matches. Germline V gene data show CDR1 as DFQATT and CDR2 as SNEGSKA (reference sequence). CDR3 length equals 13 residues.

The table lists this clonotype with a few counts. The chain recombines TRBV7-2 with TRBJ1-2; D might be TRBD1 (6 bases). The V end was cut by 5 bases, the J end by 1 base, with 14 bases between. CDR1 is SGHTA and CDR2 is FQGNSA in the germline V gene. The CDR3 length is 15 residues. The DNA for the CDR3 is TGTGCCAGCAGCCCATGGGGACAATATAACTATGGCTACACCTTC. It specifies CASSPWGQYNYGYTF.

In its sample, this clonotype was seen a few times. This chain's CDR3 is CSVRGRSLNEKLFF. CDR3 DNA sequence: TGCAGTGTCCGTGGTAGGAGTCTTAATGAAAAACTGTTTTTT. The rearrangement links TRBV20-1 to TRBJ1-4; no clear D gene. V lost 7 bases, J lost 4 bases, and 16 bases lay in between. This CDR3 comprises 14 residues. Germline lookup yields CDR1 DFQATT and CDR2 SNEGSKA (reference sequence).

The chain recombines TRBV20-1 with TRBJ2-1, with D maybe TRBD1 (6 bases). The V end lost 7 bases, the J end lost 8 bases, and 12 bases lay between the germline ends. The CDR3 runs to 11 residues. In germline, CDR1 is DFQATT, CDR2 SNEGSKA (reference sequence). The DNA for the CDR3 is TGCAGTGGGGCAGGGGTTGATGAGCAGTTCTTC. It yields the protein CSGAGVDEQFF.

The table lists this clonotype with a few counts. V gene TRBV28 combines with J gene TRBJ1-2; possible D gene TRBD1, 6 bases. Germline lookup yields CDR1 MDHEN and CDR2 SYDVKM. The CDR3 has 14 residues. The V end lost 6 bases, the J end lost 4 bases, and 15 bases lay between the germline ends. The CDR3 nucleotides are TGTGCCAGCAGACATGAGACAGGCCCCTATGGCTACACCTTC. This codes for CASRHETGPYGYTF.

The V call is TRBV4-2, the J call TRBJ2-1; D gene ambiguous. Looked up from germline, CDR1 is LGHNA and CDR2 is YNFKEQ. CDR3 size: 12 residues. Between the trimmed V and J ends, which lost 3 bases and 5 bases, there was a span of 5 bases. This chain's CDR3 is CASSHRNNEQFF. The CDR3 region has the DNA TGTGCCAGCAGCCACAGAAACAATGAGCAGTTCTTC.